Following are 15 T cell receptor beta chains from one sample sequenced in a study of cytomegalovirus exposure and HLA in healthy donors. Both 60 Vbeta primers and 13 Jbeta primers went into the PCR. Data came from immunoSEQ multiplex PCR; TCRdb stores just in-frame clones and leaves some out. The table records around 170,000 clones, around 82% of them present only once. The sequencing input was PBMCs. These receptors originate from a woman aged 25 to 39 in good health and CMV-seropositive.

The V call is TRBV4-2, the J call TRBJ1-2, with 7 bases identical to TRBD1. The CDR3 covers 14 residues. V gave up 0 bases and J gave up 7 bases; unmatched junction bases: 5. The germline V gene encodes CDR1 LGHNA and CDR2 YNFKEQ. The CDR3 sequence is CASSQDGRGPGYTF. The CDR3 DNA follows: TGTGCCAGCAGCCAAGACGGAAGGGGGCCTGGCTACACCTTC.

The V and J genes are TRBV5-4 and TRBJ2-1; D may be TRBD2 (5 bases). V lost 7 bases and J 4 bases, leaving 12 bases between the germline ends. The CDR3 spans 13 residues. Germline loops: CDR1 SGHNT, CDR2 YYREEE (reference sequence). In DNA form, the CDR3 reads TGTGCCAGCGTTAGGAGCGGTTACAATGAGCAGTTCTTC. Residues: CASVRSGYNEQFF.

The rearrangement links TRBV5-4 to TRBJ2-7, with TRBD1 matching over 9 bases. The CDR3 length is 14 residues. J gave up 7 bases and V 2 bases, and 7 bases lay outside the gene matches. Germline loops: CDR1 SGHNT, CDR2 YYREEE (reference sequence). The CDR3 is CASSFTGGPLEQYF. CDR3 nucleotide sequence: TGTGCCAGCAGCTTTACAGGGGGCCCCCTGGAGCAGTACTTC.

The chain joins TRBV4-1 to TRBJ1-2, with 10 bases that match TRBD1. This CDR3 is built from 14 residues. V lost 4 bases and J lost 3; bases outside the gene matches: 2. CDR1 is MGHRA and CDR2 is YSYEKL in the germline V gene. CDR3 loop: CASSLGTGDYGYTF. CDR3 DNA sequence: TGCGCCAGCAGCCTTGGGACAGGGGACTATGGCTACACCTTC.

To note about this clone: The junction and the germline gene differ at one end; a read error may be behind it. The DNA of the CDR3 is TGTGCCAGCGGCGTAGAGCCCCAACGAGGCCCGGAAACCTATAATTCACCCCTCCACTTT. Encoded protein: CASGVEPQRGPETYNSPLHF. The V gene is TRBV9, the J gene TRBJ1-6, with D unresolved. This CDR3 spans 20 amino acids. Germline V CDR1 and CDR2: SGDLS, YYNGEE. Full variable domain (rest looked up from reference TRBV9 and TRBJ1-6): DSGVTQTPKHLITATGQRVTLRCSPRSGDLSVYWYQQSLDQGLQFLIQYYNGEERAKGNILERFSAQQFPDLHSELNLSSLELGDSALYFCASGVEPQRGPETYNSPLHFGNGTRLTVT.

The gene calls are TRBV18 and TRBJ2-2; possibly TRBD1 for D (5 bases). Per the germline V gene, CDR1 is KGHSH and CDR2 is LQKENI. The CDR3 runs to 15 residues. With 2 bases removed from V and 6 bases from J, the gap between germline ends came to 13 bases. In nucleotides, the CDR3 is TGTGCCAGCTCACCAGAGACAGTAGGTCCCGGGGAGCTGTTTTTT. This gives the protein CASSPETVGPGELFF.

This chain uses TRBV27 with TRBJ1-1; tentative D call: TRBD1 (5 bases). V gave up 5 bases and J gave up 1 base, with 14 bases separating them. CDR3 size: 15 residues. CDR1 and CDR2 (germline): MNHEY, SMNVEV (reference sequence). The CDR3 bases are TGTGCCAGCAGTCCCGTCCCCGGGGGGAACACTGAAGCTTTCTTT. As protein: CASSPVPGGNTEAFF.

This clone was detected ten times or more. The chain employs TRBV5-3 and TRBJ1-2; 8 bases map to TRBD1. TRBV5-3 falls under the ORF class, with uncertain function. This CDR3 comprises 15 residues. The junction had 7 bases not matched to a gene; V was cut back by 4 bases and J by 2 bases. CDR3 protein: CARSTTDRENYGYTF. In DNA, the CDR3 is TGTGCCAGAAGCACCACGGACAGGGAAAACTATGGCTACACCTTC.

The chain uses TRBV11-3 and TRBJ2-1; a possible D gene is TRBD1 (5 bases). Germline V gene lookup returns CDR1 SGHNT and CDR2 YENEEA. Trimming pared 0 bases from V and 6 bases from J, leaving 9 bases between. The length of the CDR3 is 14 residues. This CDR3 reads CASSLDVGRNEQFF. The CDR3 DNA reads TGTGCCAGCAGCTTAGATGTGGGGCGCAATGAGCAGTTCTTC.

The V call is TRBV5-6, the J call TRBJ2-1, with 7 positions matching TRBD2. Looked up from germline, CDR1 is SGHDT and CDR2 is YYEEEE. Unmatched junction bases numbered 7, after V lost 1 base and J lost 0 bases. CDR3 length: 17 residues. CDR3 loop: CASSLRVGGVSYNEQFF. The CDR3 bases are TGTGCCAGCAGCTTGCGCGTGGGGGGGGTCTCCTACAATGAGCAGTTCTTC.

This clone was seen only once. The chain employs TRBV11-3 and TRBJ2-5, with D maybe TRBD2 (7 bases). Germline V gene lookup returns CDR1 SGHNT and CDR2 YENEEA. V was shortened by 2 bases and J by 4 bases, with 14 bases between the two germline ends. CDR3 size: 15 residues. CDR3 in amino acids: CASSLRPGGGETQYF. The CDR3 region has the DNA TGTGCCAGCAGCTTACGTCCGGGGGGCGGAGAGACCCAGTACTTC.

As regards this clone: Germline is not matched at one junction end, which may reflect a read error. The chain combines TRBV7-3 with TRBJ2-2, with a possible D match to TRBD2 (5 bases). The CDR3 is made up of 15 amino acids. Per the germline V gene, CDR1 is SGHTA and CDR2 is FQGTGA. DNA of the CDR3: TGTGCCGGCAGTTCGAAAGGGCTAGCTACCGGGGAGCTGTTTTTT. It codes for CAGSSKGLATGELFF. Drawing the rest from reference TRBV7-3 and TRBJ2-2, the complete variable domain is GAGVSQTPSNKVTEKGKYVELRCDPISGHTALYWYRQSLGQGPEFLIYFQGTGAADDSGLPNDRFFAVRPEGSVSTLKIQRTERGDSAVYLCAGSSKGLATGELFFGEGSRLTVL.

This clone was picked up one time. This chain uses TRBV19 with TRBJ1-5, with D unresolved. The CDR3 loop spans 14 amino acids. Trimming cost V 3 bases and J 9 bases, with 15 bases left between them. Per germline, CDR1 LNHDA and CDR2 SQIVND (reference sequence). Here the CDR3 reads CASSMQRIRSPQHF. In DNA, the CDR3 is TGTGCCAGTAGTATGCAGCGTATACGGTCGCCCCAGCATTTT.

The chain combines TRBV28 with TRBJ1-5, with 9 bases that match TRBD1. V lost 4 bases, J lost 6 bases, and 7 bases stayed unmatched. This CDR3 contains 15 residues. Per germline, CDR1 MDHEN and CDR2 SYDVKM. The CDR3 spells CASSSGTGYGQPQHF. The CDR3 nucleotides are TGTGCCAGCAGTTCAGGGACAGGGTATGGTCAGCCCCAGCATTTT.

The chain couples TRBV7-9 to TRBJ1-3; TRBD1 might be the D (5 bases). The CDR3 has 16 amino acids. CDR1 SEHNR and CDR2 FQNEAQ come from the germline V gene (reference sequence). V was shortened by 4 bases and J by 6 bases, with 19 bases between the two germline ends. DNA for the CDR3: TGTGCCAGCAGCTCCAGGGAGGGAACCCCAGCAAACACCATATATTTT. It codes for CASSSREGTPANTIYF. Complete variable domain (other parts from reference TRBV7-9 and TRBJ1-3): DTGVSQNPRHKITKRGQNVTFRCDPISEHNRLYWYRQTLGQGPEFLTYFQNEAQLEKSRLLSDRFSAERPKGSFSTLEIQRTEQGDSAMYLCASSSREGTPANTIYFGEGSWLTVV.